A single sample is the source of the 20 T cell receptor beta chains below, sequenced in a study of OX40 agonist ivuxolimab in advanced cancers. Data came from immunoSEQ multiplex PCR; TCRdb stores just in-frame clones and leaves some out. The sample shows approximately 70,000 clones, roughly 90% of them seen only once. Here the sequenced sample was CD4+ or CD8+ T cells sorted from blood, taken in a trial of the OX40 agonist ivuxolimab. Receptors were obtained from an adult with an advanced solid tumor such as melanoma, head and neck, liver or kidney cancer.

This clone has just a few counts. This chain uses TRBV10-2 with TRBJ1-5; no clear D gene. Germline loops: CDR1 WSHSY, CDR2 SAAADI. Trimming pared 4 bases from V and 5 bases from J, leaving 12 bases between. The CDR3 has 14 amino acids. The CDR3 loop reads CASSGGNSYQPQHF. CDR3 in DNA: TGCGCCAGCAGTGGGGGAAACAGTTATCAGCCCCAGCATTTT.

This rearrangement joins TRBV11-3 to TRBJ2-7, with D perhaps matching TRBD1 or TRBD2 (5 bases each). The CDR3 loop spans 15 amino acids. The germline V gene encodes CDR1 SGHNT and CDR2 YENEEA. Trimming cost V 1 base and J 4 bases, with 14 bases left between them. The CDR3 sequence: CASSLGTLWGYEQYF. Written as DNA, the CDR3 is TGTGCCAGCAGCTTAGGGACATTGTGGGGGTACGAGCAGTACTTC.

The gene calls are TRBV5-1 and TRBJ2-3; 9 bases are shared with TRBD2. Looked up from germline, CDR1 is SGHRS and CDR2 is YFSETQ. V shed 9 bases and J 2 bases; nucleotides not matched to a gene: 7. The CDR3 length is 14 residues. CDR3 region: CATQAGLATDTQYF. The CDR3 DNA sequence: TGCGCCACCCAGGCGGGACTAGCCACAGATACGCAGTATTTT.

The chain uses TRBV7-2 and TRBJ2-3; D is possibly TRBD1 (6 bases). Per germline, CDR1 SGHTA and CDR2 FQGNSA. Between the trimmed V and J ends, which lost 2 bases and 2 bases, there was a span of 14 bases. The CDR3 spans 16 residues. CDR3 sequence reads: CASSLYNRDLTDTQYF. The CDR3 coding sequence is TGTGCCAGCAGCTTATATAACAGGGACCTCACAGATACGCAGTATTTT.

The rearrangement joins TRBV5-1 to TRBJ1-1; D remains unclear. The CDR3 extends over 14 amino acids. Looked up from germline, CDR1 is SGHRS and CDR2 is YFSETQ. Trimming shortened V by 5 bases and J by 5 bases, and 16 bases separated the two germline ends. The CDR3: CASRGSGPGTEAFF. CDR3 nucleotides: TGCGCCAGCAGGGGGTCAGGTCCCGGGACTGAAGCTTTCTTT.

The chain has TRBV29-1 and TRBJ1-1; D is unresolved. V lost 3 bases to trimming and J lost 2 bases, with 7 bases between them. This CDR3 has 12 amino acids. The germline V gene encodes CDR1 SQVTM and CDR2 ANQGSEA. CDR3 nucleotide sequence: TGCAGCGTTGATCGAAGTAACACTGAAGCTTTCTTT. This encodes CSVDRSNTEAFF.

V gene TRBV5-1 combines with J gene TRBJ2-7; no definite D call. Per germline, CDR1 SGHRS and CDR2 YFSETQ. V lost 4 bases, J lost 3 bases, and 14 bases lay in between. The CDR3 covers 14 residues. The CDR3 DNA sequence: TGCGCCAGCAGCCGGCCCGAGTCCAGCTACGAGCAGTACTTC. Protein sequence: CASSRPESSYEQYF. Full variable domain (remainder filled in from reference TRBV5-1 and TRBJ2-7): KAGVTQTPRYLIKTRGQQVTLSCSPISGHRSVSWYQQTPGQGLQFLFEYFSETQRNKGNFPGRFSGRQFSNSRSEMNVSTLELGDSALYLCASSRPESSYEQYFGPGTRLTVT.

This chain connects TRBV5-1 to TRBJ1-2, with D hard to call. Trimming shortened V by 2 bases and J by 5 bases, and 4 bases separated the two germline ends. Per the germline V gene, CDR1 is SGHRS and CDR2 is YFSETQ. The length of the CDR3 is 11 residues. CDR3 amino acids: CASSFGYGYTF. CDR3 bases: TGCGCCAGCAGCTTTGGGTATGGCTACACCTTC.

For the CDR3, the DNA is TGTGCCAGTAGTACTTCTTCGACCCAACGCTATTATGGCTACACCTTC. It codes for CASSTSSTQRYYGYTF. This rearrangement joins TRBV19 to TRBJ1-2; D call uncertain. Trimming pared 4 bases from V and 5 bases from J, leaving 20 bases between. This CDR3 spans 16 amino acids. Per germline, CDR1 LNHDA and CDR2 SQIVND (reference sequence). The variable domain in full, completed from reference TRBV19 and TRBJ1-2, reads DGGITQSPKYLFRKEGQNVTLSCEQNLNHDAMYWYRQDPGQGLRLIYYSQIVNDFQKGDIAEGYSVSREKKESFPLTVTSAQKNPTAFYLCASSTSSTQRYYGYTFGSGTRLTVV.

The chain has TRBV6-6 and TRBJ1-2; 8 bases map to TRBD1. V was clipped by 1 base and J by 7 bases; unmatched bases: 5. The CDR3 length is 14 residues. Germline assignment: CDR1 MNHNY and CDR2 SVGAGI (reference sequence). The CDR3 sequence: CASSYLDRGAGYTF. CDR3 bases: TGTGCCAGCAGTTACTTAGACAGGGGAGCTGGCTACACCTTC.

In this sample, this clone turned up a few times. This rearrangement joins TRBV19 to TRBJ2-7, with D possibly TRBD1 on 5 matching bases. Trimming took 6 bases from V and 4 from J, leaving 16 bases between them. Per the germline V gene, CDR1 is LNHDA and CDR2 is SQIVND (reference sequence). The CDR3 is 14 amino acids. The CDR3, as DNA: TGTGCCAGTAGCATAAGGGGCCCCGCGTACGAGCAGTACTTC. Translating gives CASSIRGPAYEQYF.

This clone has just a few counts. V usage is TRBV9 and J usage is TRBJ2-1; 7 bases line up with TRBD2. CDR3 length: 19 amino acids. J gave up 0 bases and V 5 bases, and 17 bases lay outside the gene matches. Germline lookup yields CDR1 SGDLS and CDR2 YYNGEE. The CDR3 DNA reads TGTGCCAGCAGTCGTAGAGCGGGGTCGCGGGGGAGCTCCTACAATGAGCAGTTCTTC. Its translation is CASSRRAGSRGSSYNEQFF.

V and J are TRBV2 and TRBJ1-2; D gene ambiguous. CDR1 and CDR2 (germline): SNHLY, FYNNEI. This CDR3 contains 13 residues. Trimming removed 6 bases from V and 0 bases from J, with 8 bases in between. Written as DNA, the CDR3 is TGTGCCAGCAGGGTCGGCGCTAACTATGGCTACACCTTC. This encodes CASRVGANYGYTF. The full variable domain, its missing parts supplied by reference TRBV2 and TRBJ1-2, is EPEVTQTPSHQVTQMGQEVILRCVPISNHLYFYWYRQILGQKVEFLVSFYNNEISEKSEIFDDQFSVERPDGSNFTLKIRSTKLEDSAMYFCASRVGANYGYTFGSGTRLTVV.

The chain is built from TRBV6-1 and TRBJ1-2; no reliable D call. V dropped 5 bases and J dropped 2 bases, with 6 bases sitting between them. The germline V gene encodes CDR1 MNHNS and CDR2 SASEGT. The CDR3 is 12 amino acids. This CDR3 reads CASSSENYGYTF. Here the CDR3 DNA reads TGTGCCAGCAGTTCGGAGAACTATGGCTACACCTTC.

The chain links TRBV19 to TRBJ1-4, with 7 bases matching TRBD1. This CDR3 comprises 14 residues. V dropped 5 bases and J dropped 4; count of bases not matched to a gene: 4. The germline CDR1 and CDR2 sequences are LNHDA and SQIVND (reference sequence). CDR3 in amino acids: CASSDRAINEKLFF. CDR3 DNA: TGTGCCAGTAGTGACAGGGCCATTAATGAAAAACTGTTTTTT.

The rearrangement joins TRBV6-5 to TRBJ1-2, with TRBD1 as a possible D gene (5 bases). Trimming stripped 6 bases from V and 4 bases from J, with 9 bases between. This CDR3 region has 12 residues. Germline V lookup: CDR1 MNHEY, CDR2 SVGAGI. The CDR3 is CASRQDRYGYTF. CDR3 DNA: TGTGCCAGCAGACAGGACCGCTATGGCTACACCTTC.

A few counts support this clone. This chain connects TRBV18 to TRBJ2-7; tentative D call: TRBD2 (5 bases). The CDR3 loop spans 15 amino acids. The germline CDR1 and CDR2 sequences are KGHSH and LQKENI. V lost 6 bases and J 6 bases, leaving 21 bases between the germline ends. CDR3: CASSPIRDPYVEQYF. The CDR3, as DNA: TGTGCCAGCTCGCCTATCCGGGATCCCTACGTCGAGCAGTACTTC. The whole variable domain, remainder taken from reference TRBV18 and TRBJ2-7, is NAGVMQNPRHLVRRRGQEARLRCSPMKGHSHVYWYRQLPEEGLKFMVYLQKENIIDESGMPKERFSAEFPKEGPSILRIQQVVRGDSAAYFCASSPIRDPYVEQYFGPGTRLTVT.

This chain links TRBV27 with TRBJ1-5; TRBD1 matches at 9 bases. This CDR3 contains 13 residues. The V gene's germline CDR1 is MNHEY and CDR2 SMNVEV (reference sequence). The V segment lost 6 bases and the J segment 7 bases; nucleotides outside the gene matches: 4. The CDR3 sequence: CASRGQGSQPQHF. The CDR3 DNA is TGTGCCAGCAGGGGACAGGGTAGCCAGCCCCAGCATTTT.

The chain has TRBV28 and TRBJ2-3; unclear D gene. V lost 7 bases, J lost 4 bases, and 12 bases lay in between. Germline assignment: CDR1 MDHEN and CDR2 SYDVKM. The CDR3 is 13 amino acids. The CDR3, as DNA: TGTGCCAGCACGAGCCAGTCACCAGATACGCAGTATTTT. It translates to CASTSQSPDTQYF.

This chain uses TRBV18 with TRBJ2-7; D is perhaps TRBD1 or TRBD2 (5 bases each). Trimming shortened V by 3 bases and J by 6 bases, and 12 bases separated the two germline ends. This CDR3 contains 13 residues. CDR1 and CDR2 (germline): KGHSH, LQKENI. The CDR3 region has the DNA TGTGCCAGCTCACCGGCAAGTGGGGGCGAGCAGTACTTC. Encoded protein: CASSPASGGEQYF.